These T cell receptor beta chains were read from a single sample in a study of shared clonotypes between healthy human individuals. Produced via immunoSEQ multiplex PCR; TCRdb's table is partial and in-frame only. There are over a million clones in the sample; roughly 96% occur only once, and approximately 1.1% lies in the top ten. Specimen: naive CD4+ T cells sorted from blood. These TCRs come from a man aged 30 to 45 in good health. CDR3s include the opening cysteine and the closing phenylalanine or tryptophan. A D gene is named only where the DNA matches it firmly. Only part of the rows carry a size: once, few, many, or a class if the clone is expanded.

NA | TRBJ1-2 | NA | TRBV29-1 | CSVDVGREGYGYTF | TGCAGCGTTGATGTCGGCAGGGAAGGCTATGGCTACACCTTC
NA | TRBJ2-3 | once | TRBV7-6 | CASSLVDGRHTQYF | TGTGCCAGCAGCTTAGTTGATGGTCGGCATACGCAGTATTTT
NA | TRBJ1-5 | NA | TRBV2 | CASRGGLAVQPQHF | TGTGCCAGCAGAGGGGGTTTGGCGGTCCAGCCCCAGCATTTT
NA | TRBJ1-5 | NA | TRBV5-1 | CASSFSSGPNQPQHF | TGCGCCAGCAGCTTTTCATCGGGCCCCAATCAGCCCCAGCATTTT
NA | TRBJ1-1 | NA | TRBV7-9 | CASSLGQSEAFF | TGTGCCAGCAGCTTAGGACAGTCTGAAGCTTTCTTT
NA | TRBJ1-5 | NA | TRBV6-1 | CASSPRDNQPQHF | TGTGCCAGCAGTCCCCGAGACAATCAGCCCCAGCATTTT
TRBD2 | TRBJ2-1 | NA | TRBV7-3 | CASSITSGAYNEQFF | TGTGCCAGCAGCATAACTAGCGGGGCCTACAATGAGCAGTTCTTC
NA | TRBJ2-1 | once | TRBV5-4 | CASSLLGGSYNEQFF | TGTGCCAGCAGCCTTCTCGGAGGGTCCTACAATGAGCAGTTCTTC
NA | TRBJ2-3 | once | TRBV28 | CASSHRGGTDTQYF | TGTGCCAGCAGTCATAGGGGAGGAACAGATACGCAGTATTTT
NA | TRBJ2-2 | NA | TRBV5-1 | CASSLAPISGGTGELFF | TGCGCCAGCAGCTTGGCCCCCATCTCGGGTGGGACCGGGGAGCTGTTTTTT
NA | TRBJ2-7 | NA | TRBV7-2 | CASSVQGRGEQYF | TGTGCCAGCAGCGTCCAGGGGAGGGGCGAGCAGTACTTC
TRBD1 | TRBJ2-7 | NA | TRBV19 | CASRPGQGVGHQYF | TGTGCCAGTAGGCCGGGACAGGGCGTAGGACATCAGTACTTC